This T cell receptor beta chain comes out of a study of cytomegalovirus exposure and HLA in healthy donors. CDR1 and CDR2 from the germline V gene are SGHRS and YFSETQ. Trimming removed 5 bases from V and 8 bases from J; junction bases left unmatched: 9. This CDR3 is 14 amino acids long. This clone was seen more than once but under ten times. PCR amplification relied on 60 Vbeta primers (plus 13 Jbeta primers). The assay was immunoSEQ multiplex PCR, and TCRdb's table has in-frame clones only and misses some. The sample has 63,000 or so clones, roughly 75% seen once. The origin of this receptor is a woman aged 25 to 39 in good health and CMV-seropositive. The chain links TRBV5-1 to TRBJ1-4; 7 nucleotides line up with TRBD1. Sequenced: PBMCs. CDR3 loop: CASSSTGIGEKLFF. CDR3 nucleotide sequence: TGCGCCAGCAGTTCGACAGGGATTGGGGAAAAACTGTTTTTT.